The rows below give T cell receptor beta chains drawn from one sample of a study of blood T cell repertoires in COVID-19. The table came from immunoSEQ multiplex PCR; TCRdb's copy has only in-frame clones and leaves some out. The data show roughly 87,000 clones, with about 83% seen just once and roughly 8% held by the top ten. The material sequenced was peripheral blood. The receptors come from a man between 45 and 60 years old with active COVID-19. CDR3s include the opening cysteine and the closing phenylalanine or tryptophan. D genes are given only for firm matches. Some rows have no size entry. The others give once, few or many, or a class for an expanded clone.

d_gene: TRBD2
v_gene: TRBV6-5
abundance: .
j_gene: TRBJ2-5
CDR3aa: CASSSEGLVWETQYF
CDR3nt: TGTGCCAGCAGCTCCGAGGGACTAGTGTGGGAGACCCAGTACTTC

d_gene: TRBD2
v_gene: TRBV6-1
abundance: .
j_gene: TRBJ2-5
CDR3aa: CASSESGAQETQYF
CDR3nt: TGTGCCAGCAGTGAAAGCGGGGCCCAAGAGACCCAGTACTTC

d_gene: TRBD1
v_gene: TRBV5-4
abundance: .
j_gene: TRBJ1-3
CDR3aa: CASSFWTGSGNTIYF
CDR3nt: TGTGCCAGCAGCTTCTGGACAGGCTCTGGAAACACCATATATTTT

d_gene: TRBD1
v_gene: TRBV5-1
abundance: .
j_gene: TRBJ2-1
CDR3aa: CASSWWGQGANEQFF
CDR3nt: TGCGCCAGCAGCTGGTGGGGACAGGGGGCCAATGAGCAGTTCTTC

d_gene: .
v_gene: TRBV28
abundance: .
j_gene: TRBJ2-3
CDR3aa: CASRSSTDTQYF
CDR3nt: TGTGCCAGCAGGTCTAGCACAGATACGCAGTATTTT

d_gene: TRBD2
v_gene: TRBV5-1
abundance: .
j_gene: TRBJ2-5
CDR3aa: CASSFLAGDQETQYF
CDR3nt: TGCGCCAGCAGCTTCCTAGCGGGGGACCAAGAGACCCAGTACTTC

d_gene: TRBD1
v_gene: TRBV6-5
abundance: .
j_gene: TRBJ2-1
CDR3aa: CASSFGGTGSNEQFF
CDR3nt: TGTGCCAGCAGCTTCGGGGGGACAGGGTCAAATGAGCAGTTCTTC

d_gene: TRBD1
v_gene: TRBV5-4
abundance: .
j_gene: TRBJ2-7
CDR3aa: CASSLGQGGTYEQYF
CDR3nt: TGTGCCAGCAGCCTCGGACAGGGCGGAACCTACGAGCAGTACTTC

d_gene: .
v_gene: TRBV19
abundance: .
j_gene: TRBJ1-2
CDR3aa: CASTPRRDTNYGYTF
CDR3nt: TGTGCCAGTACCCCCCGAAGGGACACTAACTATGGCTACACCTTC

d_gene: TRBD1
v_gene: TRBV27
abundance: once
j_gene: TRBJ1-1
CDR3aa: CATRQGGTEAFF
CDR3nt: TGTGCCACCAGACAGGGTGGCACTGAAGCTTTCTTT

d_gene: .
v_gene: TRBV28
abundance: .
j_gene: TRBJ1-4
CDR3aa: CAGQGQATNEKLFF
CDR3nt: TGTGCCGGTCAGGGGCAGGCAACTAATGAAAAACTGTTTTTT

d_gene: .
v_gene: TRBV12-3/TRBV12-4
abundance: .
j_gene: TRBJ2-7
CDR3aa: CASSFYQEQYF
CDR3nt: TGTGCCAGCAGTTTTTATCAGGAGCAGTACTTC

d_gene: TRBD1
v_gene: TRBV30
abundance: once
j_gene: TRBJ2-7
CDR3aa: CAWSRGAGQGMNEQYF
CDR3nt: TGTGCCTGGAGTCGGGGGGCGGGACAGGGTATGAACGAGCAGTACTTC

d_gene: TRBD1
v_gene: TRBV28
abundance: .
j_gene: TRBJ2-7
CDR3aa: CASSPTPTGVSYEQYF
CDR3nt: TGTGCCAGCAGCCCTACCCCGACAGGGGTCTCCTACGAGCAGTACTTC

d_gene: .
v_gene: TRBV10-3
abundance: .
j_gene: TRBJ2-7
CDR3aa: CAISASTGTNYEQYF
CDR3nt: TGTGCCATCAGTGCGTCTACAGGGACTAACTACGAGCAGTACTTC

d_gene: .
v_gene: TRBV19
abundance: .
j_gene: TRBJ2-1
CDR3aa: CASSIGGARNNEQFF
CDR3nt: TGTGCCAGTAGTATCGGCGGGGCCCGGAACAATGAGCAGTTCTTC

d_gene: TRBD1
v_gene: TRBV2
abundance: .
j_gene: TRBJ2-5
CDR3aa: CASSERAGGKGTQYF
CDR3nt: TGTGCCAGCAGTGAAAGGGCAGGGGGCAAGGGGACCCAGTACTTC

d_gene: TRBD2
v_gene: TRBV28
abundance: .
j_gene: TRBJ2-3
CDR3aa: CASSSRAGGADTQYF
CDR3nt: TGTGCCAGCAGTTCTCGAGCGGGGGGTGCAGATACGCAGTATTTT

d_gene: TRBD2
v_gene: TRBV6-2/TRBV6-3
abundance: .
j_gene: TRBJ2-4
CDR3aa: CASSYPRLAGQMGQNIQYF
CDR3nt: TGTGCCAGCAGTTACCCCAGACTAGCGGGCCAGATGGGGCAAAACATTCAGTACTTC

d_gene: TRBD1
v_gene: TRBV29-1
abundance: .
j_gene: TRBJ1-1
CDR3aa: CSVAPYEGAILAFF
CDR3nt: TGCAGCGTGGCCCCCTACGAGGGGGCGATTTTGGCTTTCTTT

d_gene: TRBD2
v_gene: TRBV9
abundance: .
j_gene: TRBJ2-3
CDR3aa: CASSAGTSGLTDTQYF
CDR3nt: TGTGCCAGCAGCGCCGGGACTAGCGGCCTCACAGATACGCAGTATTTT

d_gene: TRBD1
v_gene: TRBV7-8
abundance: .
j_gene: TRBJ2-7
CDR3aa: CASSSYWTGQTYEQYF
CDR3nt: TGTGCCAGCAGCTCCTACTGGACAGGACAGACCTACGAGCAGTACTTC

d_gene: TRBD1
v_gene: TRBV9
abundance: .
j_gene: TRBJ2-5
CDR3aa: CASSPTGGLSETQYF
CDR3nt: TGTGCCAGCAGCCCGACAGGGGGCCTTTCAGAGACCCAGTACTTC

d_gene: .
v_gene: TRBV19
abundance: .
j_gene: TRBJ1-6
CDR3aa: CASSIDQGSNSPLHF
CDR3nt: TGTGCCAGTAGTATAGATCAGGGGAGTAATTCACCCCTCCACTTT

d_gene: .
v_gene: TRBV5-1
abundance: .
j_gene: TRBJ2-7
CDR3aa: CASSLAGISYEQYF
CDR3nt: TGCGCCAGCAGCTTGGCCGGTATTTCCTACGAGCAGTACTTC

d_gene: .
v_gene: TRBV2
abundance: once
j_gene: TRBJ2-6
CDR3aa: CASTAGWASPNSGANVLTF
CDR3nt: TGTGCCAGCACAGCAGGGTGGGCGTCCCCGAACTCTGGGGCCAACGTCCTGACTTTC

d_gene: .
v_gene: TRBV7-9
abundance: .
j_gene: TRBJ1-2
CDR3aa: CASSQEYGYTF
CDR3nt: TGTGCCAGCAGTCAGGAATATGGCTACACCTTC

d_gene: TRBD1
v_gene: TRBV10-1
abundance: medium-sized
j_gene: TRBJ1-5
CDR3aa: CASSPDRAWLPQHF
CDR3nt: TGCGCCAGCAGCCCCGACAGGGCCTGGCTACCCCAGCATTTT

d_gene: TRBD1
v_gene: TRBV9
abundance: few
j_gene: TRBJ1-2
CDR3aa: CASSVMAGGANYGYTF
CDR3nt: TGTGCCAGCAGCGTAATGGCAGGGGGCGCAAACTATGGCTACACCTTC

d_gene: TRBD2
v_gene: TRBV4-1
abundance: .
j_gene: TRBJ2-7
CDR3aa: CASSTGGGSGRGWQYF
CDR3nt: TGCGCCAGCAGCACCGGCGGGGGCAGCGGGAGGGGGTGGCAGTACTTC

d_gene: TRBD2
v_gene: TRBV28
abundance: .
j_gene: TRBJ2-3
CDR3aa: CASSSWTSGGAMVADTQYF
CDR3nt: TGTGCCAGCAGTTCCTGGACTAGCGGGGGGGCCATGGTTGCAGATACGCAGTATTTT

d_gene: TRBD2
v_gene: TRBV6-4
abundance: .
j_gene: TRBJ2-2
CDR3aa: CASSDGAGVAGELFF
CDR3nt: TGTGCCAGCAGTGACGGAGCGGGAGTGGCCGGGGAGCTGTTTTTT

d_gene: .
v_gene: TRBV7-3
abundance: .
j_gene: TRBJ2-2
CDR3aa: CASSLGQVNTGELFF
CDR3nt: TGTGCCAGCAGCTTAGGGCAGGTGAACACCGGGGAGCTGTTTTTT

d_gene: .
v_gene: TRBV7-3
abundance: .
j_gene: TRBJ1-1
CDR3aa: CASSPGTHTEAFF
CDR3nt: TGTGCCAGCAGCCCCGGGACACACACTGAAGCTTTCTTT

d_gene: .
v_gene: TRBV18
abundance: .
j_gene: TRBJ2-7
CDR3aa: CASSPREFNYEQYF
CDR3nt: TGTGCCAGCTCACCACGGGAGTTTAACTACGAGCAGTACTTC

d_gene: .
v_gene: TRBV6-5
abundance: .
j_gene: TRBJ2-6
CDR3aa: CASGGGTSGANVLTF
CDR3nt: TGTGCCAGCGGGGGGGGCACCTCTGGGGCCAACGTCCTGACTTTC

d_gene: .
v_gene: TRBV11-2
abundance: .
j_gene: TRBJ2-4
CDR3aa: CASSLAAGYAKNIQYF
CDR3nt: TGTGCCAGCAGCTTAGCGGCGGGATATGCCAAAAACATTCAGTACTTC

d_gene: .
v_gene: TRBV2
abundance: .
j_gene: TRBJ1-5
CDR3aa: CASSDSFNQPQHF
CDR3nt: TGTGCCAGCAGTGACTCCTTCAATCAGCCCCAGCATTTT

d_gene: .
v_gene: TRBV18
abundance: .
j_gene: TRBJ2-7
CDR3aa: CASSFRDEQYF
CDR3nt: TGTGCCAGCTCCTTTCGGGACGAGCAGTACTTC